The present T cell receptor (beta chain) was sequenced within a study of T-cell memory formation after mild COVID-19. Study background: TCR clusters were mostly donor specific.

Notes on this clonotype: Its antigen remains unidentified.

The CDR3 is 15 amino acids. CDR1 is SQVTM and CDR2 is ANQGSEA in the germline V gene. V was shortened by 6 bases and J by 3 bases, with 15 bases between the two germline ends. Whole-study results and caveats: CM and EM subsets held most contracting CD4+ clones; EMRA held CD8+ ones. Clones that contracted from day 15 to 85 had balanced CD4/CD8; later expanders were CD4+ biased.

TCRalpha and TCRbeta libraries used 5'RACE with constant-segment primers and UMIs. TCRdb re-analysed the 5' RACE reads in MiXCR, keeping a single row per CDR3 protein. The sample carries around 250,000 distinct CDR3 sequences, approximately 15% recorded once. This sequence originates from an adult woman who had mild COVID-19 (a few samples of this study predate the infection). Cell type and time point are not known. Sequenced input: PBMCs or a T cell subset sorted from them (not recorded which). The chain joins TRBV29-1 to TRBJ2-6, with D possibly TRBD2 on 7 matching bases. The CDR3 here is CSVPWGGRGANVLTF. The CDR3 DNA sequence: TGCAGCGTCCCTTGGGGGGGGCGTGGGGCCAACGTCCTGACTTTC.